This T cell receptor (beta chain) is from a study of early T cells in non-severe SARS-CoV-2 infection. Study-level background: Unsorted whole blood bulk RNA was sequenced, with unpaired chains. General study points: VDJdb matches were skewed toward anti-spike CD8 T cell responses.

This clonotype was seen repeatedly, ten times or more. Its antigen is not identified. V lost 0 bases to trimming and J lost 3 bases; unmatched junction nucleotides: 13. CDR3 length: 18 residues. Per germline, CDR1 SEHNR and CDR2 FQNEAQ (reference sequence). Unique molecular identifiers tagged individual cDNA molecules. TCRdb reanalysed the 5' RACE reads using MiXCR and keeps one entry per CDR3 protein. In the table there are about 77,000 distinct CDR3 sequences, approximately 9.1% of which are singletons. The J gene is TRBJ2-5, the V gene TRBV7-9, with 7 bases fitting TRBD2. The TCR sequence derives from an adult who was a healthcare worker with PCR-confirmed SARS-CoV-2 infection or an uninfected control (not recorded which). The sequencing sample was made of whole blood. CDR3 in amino acids: CASSLANSLAVLEETQYF. CDR3 DNA sequence: TGTGCCAGCAGCTTAGCCAACAGTCTAGCGGTTTTGGAAGAGACCCAGTACTTC.